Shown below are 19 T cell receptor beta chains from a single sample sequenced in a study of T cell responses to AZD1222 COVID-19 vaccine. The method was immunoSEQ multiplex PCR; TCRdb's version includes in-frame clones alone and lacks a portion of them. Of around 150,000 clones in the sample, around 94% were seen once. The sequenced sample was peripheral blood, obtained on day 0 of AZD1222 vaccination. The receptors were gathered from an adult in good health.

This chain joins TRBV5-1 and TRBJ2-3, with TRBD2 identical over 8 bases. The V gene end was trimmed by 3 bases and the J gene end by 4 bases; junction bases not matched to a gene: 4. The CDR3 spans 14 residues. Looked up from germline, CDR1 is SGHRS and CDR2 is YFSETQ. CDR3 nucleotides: TGCGCCAGCAGCTCGATGACTAGCGCAGATACGCAGTATTTT. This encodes CASSSMTSADTQYF.

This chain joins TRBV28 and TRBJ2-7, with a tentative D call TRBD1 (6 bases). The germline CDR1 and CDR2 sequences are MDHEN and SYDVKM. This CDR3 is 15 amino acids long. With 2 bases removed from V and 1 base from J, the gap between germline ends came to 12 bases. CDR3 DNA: TGTGCCAGCAGTTTAAGGGGGACACAGTCCTACGAGCAGTACGTC. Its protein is CASSLRGTQSYEQYV.

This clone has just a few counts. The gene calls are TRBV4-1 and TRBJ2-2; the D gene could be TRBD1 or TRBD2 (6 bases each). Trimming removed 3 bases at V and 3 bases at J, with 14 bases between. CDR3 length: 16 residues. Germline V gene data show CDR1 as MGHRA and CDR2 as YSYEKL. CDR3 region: CASSQLWGADTGELFF. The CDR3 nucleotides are TGCGCCAGCAGCCAGCTGTGGGGGGCAGACACCGGGGAGCTGTTTTTT.

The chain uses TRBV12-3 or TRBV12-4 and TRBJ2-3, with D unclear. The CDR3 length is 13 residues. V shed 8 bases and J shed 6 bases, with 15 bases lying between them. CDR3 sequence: CASSIGPPDTQYF. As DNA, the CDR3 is TGTGCCAGCTCTATCGGGCCACCGGATACGCAGTATTTT.

CDR3 coding DNA: TGTGCCAGTAGTATTACTGGACAGGGCCTCGGGAACACTGAAGCTTTCTTT. It yields the protein CASSITGQGLGNTEAFF. The genes are TRBV19 and TRBJ1-1; the match to TRBD1 covers 8 bases. Per the germline V gene, CDR1 is LNHDA and CDR2 is SQIVND (reference sequence). This CDR3 contains 17 residues. The V gene end was trimmed by 3 bases and the J gene end by 1 base; junction bases not matched to a gene: 10.

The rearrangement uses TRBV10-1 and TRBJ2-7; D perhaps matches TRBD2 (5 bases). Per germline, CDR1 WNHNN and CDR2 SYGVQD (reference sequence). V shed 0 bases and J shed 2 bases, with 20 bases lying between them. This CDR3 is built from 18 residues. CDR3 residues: CASSESSSATGKAYEQYV. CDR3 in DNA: TGCGCCAGCAGTGAGTCGAGCAGTGCGACCGGGAAGGCCTACGAGCAGTACGTC.

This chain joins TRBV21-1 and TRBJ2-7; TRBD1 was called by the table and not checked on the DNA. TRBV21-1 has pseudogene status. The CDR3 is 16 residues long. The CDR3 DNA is TGTGCCAGCTCCCCAAGACAGGGGGAATCTATTAACGAGCAGTACGTC. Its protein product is CASSPRQGESINEQYV.

CDR3 amino acids: CATGRVGNTEAFF. DNA of the CDR3: TGTGCCACCGGCAGGGTGGGGAACACTGAAGCTTTCTTT. The V gene is TRBV19, the J gene TRBJ1-1, with D possibly being TRBD1 (5 bases). Trimming removed 10 bases from V and 1 base from J, with 13 bases in between. The V gene's germline CDR1 is LNHDA and CDR2 SQIVND (reference sequence). The CDR3 extends over 13 amino acids. Based on the CDR3 plus reference TRBV19 and TRBJ1-1, the full variable domain is DGGITQSPKYLFRKEGQNVTLSCEQNLNHDAMYWYRQDPGQGLRLIYYSQIVNDFQKGDIAEGYSVSREKKESFPLTVTSAQKNPTAFYLCATGRVGNTEAFFGQGTRLTVV.

As DNA, the CDR3 is TGTGCCAGCAGCCAAACCGCTATCAGCTCTGGAAACACCATATATTTT. This translates into CASSQTAISSGNTIYF. The chain recombines TRBV4-2 with TRBJ1-3; D gene unclear. This CDR3 comprises 16 residues. V gave up 2 bases and J gave up 0 bases, with 11 bases separating them. Germline V gene data show CDR1 as LGHNA and CDR2 as YNFKEQ.

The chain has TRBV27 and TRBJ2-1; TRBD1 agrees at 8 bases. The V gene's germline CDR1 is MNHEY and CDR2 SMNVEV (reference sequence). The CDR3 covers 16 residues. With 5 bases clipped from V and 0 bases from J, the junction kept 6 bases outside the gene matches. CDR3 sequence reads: CASSPDRGFSYNEQFF. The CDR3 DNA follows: TGTGCCAGCAGTCCAGACAGGGGATTCTCCTACAATGAGCAGTTCTTC.

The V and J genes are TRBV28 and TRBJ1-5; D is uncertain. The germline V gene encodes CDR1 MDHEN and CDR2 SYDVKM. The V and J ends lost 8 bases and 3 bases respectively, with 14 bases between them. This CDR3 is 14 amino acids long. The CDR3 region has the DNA TGTGCCAGCCGACGTGGGGTACTCAATCAGCCCCAGCATTTT. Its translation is CASRRGVLNQPQHF. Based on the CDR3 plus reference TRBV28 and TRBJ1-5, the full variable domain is DVKVTQSSRYLVKRTGEKVFLECVQDMDHENMFWYRQDPGLGLRLIYFSYDVKMKEKGDIPEGYSVSREKKERFSLILESASTNQTSMYLCASRRGVLNQPQHFGDGTRLSIL.

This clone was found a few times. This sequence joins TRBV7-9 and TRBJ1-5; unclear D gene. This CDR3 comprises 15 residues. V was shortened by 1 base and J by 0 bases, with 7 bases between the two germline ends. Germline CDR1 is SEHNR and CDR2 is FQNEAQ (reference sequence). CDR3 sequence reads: CASSLEGYSNQPQHF. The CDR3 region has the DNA TGTGCCAGCAGCTTAGAGGGCTATAGCAATCAGCCCCAGCATTTT.

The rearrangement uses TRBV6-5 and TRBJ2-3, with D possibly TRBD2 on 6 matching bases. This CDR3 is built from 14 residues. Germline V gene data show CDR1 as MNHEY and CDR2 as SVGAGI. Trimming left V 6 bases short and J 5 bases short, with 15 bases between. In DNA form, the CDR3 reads TGTGCCAGCAGCGGGGGAAGGGCCGGAGATACGCAGTATTTT. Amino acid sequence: CASSGGRAGDTQYF.

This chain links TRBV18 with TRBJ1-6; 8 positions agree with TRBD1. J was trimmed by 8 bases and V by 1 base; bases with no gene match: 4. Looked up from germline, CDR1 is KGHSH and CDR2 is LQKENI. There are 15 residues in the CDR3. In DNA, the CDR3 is TGTGCCAGCTCACCACGTGACAGGGGAGATTCACCCCTCCACTTT. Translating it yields CASSPRDRGDSPLHF.

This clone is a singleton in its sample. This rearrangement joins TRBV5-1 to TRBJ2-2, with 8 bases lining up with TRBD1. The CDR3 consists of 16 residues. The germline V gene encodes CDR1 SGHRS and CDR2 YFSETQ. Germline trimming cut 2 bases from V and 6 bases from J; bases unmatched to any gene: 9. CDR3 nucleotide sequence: TGCGCCAGCAGCTTCCCCCTCACAGGGGGTCCCGGGGAGCTGTTTTTT. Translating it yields CASSFPLTGGPGELFF.

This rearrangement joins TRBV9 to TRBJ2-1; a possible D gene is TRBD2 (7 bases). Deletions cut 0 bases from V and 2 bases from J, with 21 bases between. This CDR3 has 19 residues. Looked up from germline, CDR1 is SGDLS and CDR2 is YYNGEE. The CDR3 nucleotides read TGTGCCAGCAGCGTAGCAGCGGCAGGGGAGGGGGGCGCCTACAATGAGCAGTTCTTC. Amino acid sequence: CASSVAAAGEGGAYNEQFF.

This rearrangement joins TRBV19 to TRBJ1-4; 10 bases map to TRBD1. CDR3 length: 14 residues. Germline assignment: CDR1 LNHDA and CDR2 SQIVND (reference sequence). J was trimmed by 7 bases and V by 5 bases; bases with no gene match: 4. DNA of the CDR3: TGTGCCAGTAGTTGGGACAGGGGTCCTGAAAAACTGTTTTTT. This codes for CASSWDRGPEKLFF.

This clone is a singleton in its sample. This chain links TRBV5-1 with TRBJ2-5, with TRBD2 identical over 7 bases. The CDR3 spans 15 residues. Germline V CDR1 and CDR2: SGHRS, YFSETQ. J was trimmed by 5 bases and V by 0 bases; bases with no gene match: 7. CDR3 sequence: CASSLVPGGSETQYF. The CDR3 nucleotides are TGCGCCAGCAGCTTGGTCCCGGGGGGTAGTGAGACCCAGTACTTC.

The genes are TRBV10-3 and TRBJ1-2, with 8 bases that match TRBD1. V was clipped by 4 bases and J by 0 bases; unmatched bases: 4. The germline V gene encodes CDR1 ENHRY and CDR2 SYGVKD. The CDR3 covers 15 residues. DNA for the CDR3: TGTGCCATCAGTGCCCGGACAGGGACTAACTATGGCTACACCTTC. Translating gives CAISARTGTNYGYTF.